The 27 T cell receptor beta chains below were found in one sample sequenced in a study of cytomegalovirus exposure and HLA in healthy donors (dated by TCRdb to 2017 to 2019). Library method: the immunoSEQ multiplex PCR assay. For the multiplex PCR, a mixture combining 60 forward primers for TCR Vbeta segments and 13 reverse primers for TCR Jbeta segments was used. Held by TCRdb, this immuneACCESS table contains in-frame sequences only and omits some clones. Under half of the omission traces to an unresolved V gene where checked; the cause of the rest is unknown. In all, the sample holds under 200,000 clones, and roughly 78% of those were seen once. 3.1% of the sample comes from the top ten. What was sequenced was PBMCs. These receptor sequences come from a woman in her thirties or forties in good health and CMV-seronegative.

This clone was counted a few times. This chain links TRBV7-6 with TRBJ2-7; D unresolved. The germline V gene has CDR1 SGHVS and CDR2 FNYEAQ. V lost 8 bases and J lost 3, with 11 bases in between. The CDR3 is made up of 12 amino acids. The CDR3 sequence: CASGPTSYEQYF. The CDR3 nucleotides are TGTGCCAGCGGCCCGACAAGCTACGAGCAGTACTTC.

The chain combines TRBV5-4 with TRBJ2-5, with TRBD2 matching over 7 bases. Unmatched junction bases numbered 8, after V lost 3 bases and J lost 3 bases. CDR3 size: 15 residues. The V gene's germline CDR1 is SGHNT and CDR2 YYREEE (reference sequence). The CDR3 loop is CASSSGTTRKETQYF. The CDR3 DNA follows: TGTGCCAGCAGCTCCGGGACTACTAGAAAAGAGACCCAGTACTTC.

In DNA, the CDR3 is TGTGCCAGCAGCGACGCCGGGGGACCAGATACGCAGTATTTT. Translating it yields CASSDAGGPDTQYF. J is TRBJ2-3 and V is TRBV2, with a weak D call TRBD2 (6 bases). V was shortened by 6 bases and J by 4 bases, with 14 bases between the two germline ends. The length of the CDR3 is 14 residues. The germline V gene encodes CDR1 SNHLY and CDR2 FYNNEI.

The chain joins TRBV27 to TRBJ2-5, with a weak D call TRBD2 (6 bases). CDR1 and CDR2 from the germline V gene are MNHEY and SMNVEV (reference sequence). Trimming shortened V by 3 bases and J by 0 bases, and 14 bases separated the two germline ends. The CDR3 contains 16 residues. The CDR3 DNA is TGTGCCAGCAGTTTTACCGGGGGTGCCGACCAAGAGACCCAGTACTTC. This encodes CASSFTGGADQETQYF.

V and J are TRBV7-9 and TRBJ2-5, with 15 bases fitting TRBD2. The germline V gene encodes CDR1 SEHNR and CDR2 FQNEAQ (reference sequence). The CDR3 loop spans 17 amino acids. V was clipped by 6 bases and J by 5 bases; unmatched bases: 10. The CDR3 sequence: CASRPGLAGGRGETQYF. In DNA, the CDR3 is TGTGCCAGCAGACCCGGACTAGCGGGGGGGCGAGGGGAGACCCAGTACTTC. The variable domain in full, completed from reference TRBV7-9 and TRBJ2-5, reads DTGVSQNPRHKITKRGQNVTFRCDPISEHNRLYWYRQTLGQGPEFLTYFQNEAQLEKSRLLSDRFSAERPKGSFSTLEIQRTEQGDSAMYLCASRPGLAGGRGETQYFGPGTRLLVL.

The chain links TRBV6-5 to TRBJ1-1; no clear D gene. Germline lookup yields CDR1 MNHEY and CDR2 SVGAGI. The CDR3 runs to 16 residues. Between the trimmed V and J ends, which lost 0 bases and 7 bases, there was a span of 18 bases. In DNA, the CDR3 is TGTGCCAGCAGTTACTCGATAAACGTAGTGGAGCTTGAAGCTTTCTTT. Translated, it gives CASSYSINVVELEAFF.

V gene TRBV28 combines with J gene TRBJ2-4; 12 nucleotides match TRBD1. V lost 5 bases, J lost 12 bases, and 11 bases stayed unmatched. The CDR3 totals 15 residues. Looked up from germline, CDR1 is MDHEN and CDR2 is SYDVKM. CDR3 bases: TGTGCCAGCAGTCCGTCCGGGACAGGGGGCGGTCATCAGTACTTC. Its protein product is CASSPSGTGGGHQYF. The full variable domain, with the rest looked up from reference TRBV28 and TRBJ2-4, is DVKVTQSSRYLVKRTGEKVFLECVQDMDHENMFWYRQDPGLGLRLIYFSYDVKMKEKGDIPEGYSVSREKKERFSLILESASTNQTSMYLCASSPSGTGGGHQYFGAGTRLSVL.

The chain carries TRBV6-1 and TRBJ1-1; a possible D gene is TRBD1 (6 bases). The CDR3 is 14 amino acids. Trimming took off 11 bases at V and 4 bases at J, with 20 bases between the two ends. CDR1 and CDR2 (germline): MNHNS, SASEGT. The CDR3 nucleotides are TGTGCCGGGGGCAGCCACCTTGGGCCCACTGAAGCTTTCTTT. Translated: CAGGSHLGPTEAFF.

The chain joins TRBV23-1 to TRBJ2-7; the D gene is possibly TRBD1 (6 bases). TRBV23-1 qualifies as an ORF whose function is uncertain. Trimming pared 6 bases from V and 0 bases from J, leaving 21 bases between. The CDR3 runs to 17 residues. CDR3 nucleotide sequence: TGCGCCAGCAGGGCCAGGACAGAAGGCTACAGCTCCTACGAGCAGTACTTC. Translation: CASRARTEGYSSYEQYF.

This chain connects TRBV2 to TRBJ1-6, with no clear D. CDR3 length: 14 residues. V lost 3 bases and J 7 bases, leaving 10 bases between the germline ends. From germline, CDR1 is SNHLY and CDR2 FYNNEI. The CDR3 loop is CASSDGPINSPLHF. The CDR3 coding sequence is TGTGCCAGCAGTGATGGGCCGATAAATTCACCCCTCCACTTT.

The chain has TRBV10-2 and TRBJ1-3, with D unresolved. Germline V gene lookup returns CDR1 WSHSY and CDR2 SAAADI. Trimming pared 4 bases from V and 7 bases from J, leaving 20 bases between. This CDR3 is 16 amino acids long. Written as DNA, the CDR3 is TGCGCCAGCAGTGCCCAGCCCGGTCAGAGAGCGAACACCATATATTTT. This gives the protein CASSAQPGQRANTIYF.

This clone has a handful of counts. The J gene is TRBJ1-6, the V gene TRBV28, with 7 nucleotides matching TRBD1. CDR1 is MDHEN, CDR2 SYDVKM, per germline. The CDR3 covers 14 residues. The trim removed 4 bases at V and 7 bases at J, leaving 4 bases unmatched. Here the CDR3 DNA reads TGTGCCAGCAGTTCGGACAGGAGGAATTCACCCCTCCACTTT. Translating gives CASSSDRRNSPLHF.

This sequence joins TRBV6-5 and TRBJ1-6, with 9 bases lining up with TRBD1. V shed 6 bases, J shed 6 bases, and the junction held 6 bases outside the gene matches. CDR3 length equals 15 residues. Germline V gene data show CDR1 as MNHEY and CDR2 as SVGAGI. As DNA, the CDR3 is TGTGCCAGCAGGCAAACAGGGGGCGGTAATTCACCCCTCCACTTT. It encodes CASRQTGGGNSPLHF.

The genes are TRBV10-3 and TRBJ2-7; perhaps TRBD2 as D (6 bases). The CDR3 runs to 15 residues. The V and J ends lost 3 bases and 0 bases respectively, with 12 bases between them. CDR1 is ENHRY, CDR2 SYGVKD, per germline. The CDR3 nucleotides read TGTGCCATCAGTGAAACCCGGGGAGGCTCCTACGAGCAGTACTTC. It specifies CAISETRGGSYEQYF.

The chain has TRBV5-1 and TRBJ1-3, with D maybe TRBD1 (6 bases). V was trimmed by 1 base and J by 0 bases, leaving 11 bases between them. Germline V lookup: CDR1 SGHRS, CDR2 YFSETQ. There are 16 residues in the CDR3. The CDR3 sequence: CASSLSTGNSGNTIYF. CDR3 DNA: TGCGCCAGCAGCTTGAGCACAGGGAACTCTGGAAACACCATATATTTT.

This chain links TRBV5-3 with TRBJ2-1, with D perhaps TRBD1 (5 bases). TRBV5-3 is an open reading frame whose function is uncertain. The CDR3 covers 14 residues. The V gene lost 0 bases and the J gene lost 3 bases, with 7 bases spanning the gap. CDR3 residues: CARSLDRLYNEQFF. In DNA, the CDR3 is TGTGCCAGAAGCTTGGACAGGCTCTACAATGAGCAGTTCTTC.

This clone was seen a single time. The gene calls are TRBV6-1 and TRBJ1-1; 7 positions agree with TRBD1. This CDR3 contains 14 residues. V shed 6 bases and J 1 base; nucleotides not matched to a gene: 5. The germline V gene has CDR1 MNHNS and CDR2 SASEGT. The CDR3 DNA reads TGTGCCAGCAGCCGTGGACAGGAGAACACTGAAGCTTTCTTT. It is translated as CASSRGQENTEAFF.

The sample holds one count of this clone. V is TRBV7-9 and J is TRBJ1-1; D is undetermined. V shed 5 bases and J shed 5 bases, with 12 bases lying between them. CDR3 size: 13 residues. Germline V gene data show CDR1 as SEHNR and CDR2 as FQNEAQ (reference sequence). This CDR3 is CASSPKAGTEAFF. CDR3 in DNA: TGTGCCAGCAGCCCGAAAGCGGGGACTGAAGCTTTCTTT. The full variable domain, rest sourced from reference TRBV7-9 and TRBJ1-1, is DTGVSQNPRHKITKRGQNVTFRCDPISEHNRLYWYRQTLGQGPEFLTYFQNEAQLEKSRLLSDRFSAERPKGSFSTLEIQRTEQGDSAMYLCASSPKAGTEAFFGQGTRLTVV.

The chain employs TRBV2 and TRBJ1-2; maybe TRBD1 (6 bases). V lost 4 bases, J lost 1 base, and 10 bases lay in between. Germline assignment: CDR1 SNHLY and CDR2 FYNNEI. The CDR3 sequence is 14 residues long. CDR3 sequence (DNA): TGTGCCAGCAGTGGACAGGAGAATAACTATGGCTACACCTTC. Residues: CASSGQENNYGYTF.

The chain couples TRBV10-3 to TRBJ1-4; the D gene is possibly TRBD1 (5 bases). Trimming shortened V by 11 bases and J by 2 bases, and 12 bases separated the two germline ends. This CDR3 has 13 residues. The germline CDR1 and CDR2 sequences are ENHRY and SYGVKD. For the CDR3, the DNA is TGTGCCGCCGCAGGGTCCACTAATGAAAAACTGTTTTTT. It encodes CAAAGSTNEKLFF.

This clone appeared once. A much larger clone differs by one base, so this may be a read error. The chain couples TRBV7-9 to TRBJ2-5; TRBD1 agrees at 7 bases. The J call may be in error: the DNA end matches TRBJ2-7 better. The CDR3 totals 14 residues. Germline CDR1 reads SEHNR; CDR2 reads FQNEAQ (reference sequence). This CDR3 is CSSSHWDSSYEQYF. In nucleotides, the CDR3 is TGTTCCAGCAGTCATTGGGACAGCTCCTACGAGCAGTACTTC.

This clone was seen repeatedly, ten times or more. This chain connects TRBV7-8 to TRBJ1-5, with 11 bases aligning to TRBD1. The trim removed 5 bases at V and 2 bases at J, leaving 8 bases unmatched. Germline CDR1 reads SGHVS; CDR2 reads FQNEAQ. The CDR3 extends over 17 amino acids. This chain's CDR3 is CASSRRTGGRGNQPQHF. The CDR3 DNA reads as TGTGCCAGCAGCAGACGGACAGGGGGCAGGGGCAATCAGCCCCAGCATTTT.

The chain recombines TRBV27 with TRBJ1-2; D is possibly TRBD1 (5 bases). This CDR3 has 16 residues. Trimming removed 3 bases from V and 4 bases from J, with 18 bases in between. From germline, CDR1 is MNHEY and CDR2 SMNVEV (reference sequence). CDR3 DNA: TGTGCCAGCAGTTTCTCGAATCAGGGAATTGGCTATGGCTACACCTTC. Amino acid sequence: CASSFSNQGIGYGYTF.

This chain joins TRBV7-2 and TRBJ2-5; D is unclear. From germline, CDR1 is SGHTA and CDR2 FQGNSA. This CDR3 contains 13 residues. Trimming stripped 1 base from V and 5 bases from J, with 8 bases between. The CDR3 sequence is CASSLEPEETQYF. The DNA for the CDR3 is TGTGCCAGCAGCTTAGAACCGGAGGAGACCCAGTACTTC.

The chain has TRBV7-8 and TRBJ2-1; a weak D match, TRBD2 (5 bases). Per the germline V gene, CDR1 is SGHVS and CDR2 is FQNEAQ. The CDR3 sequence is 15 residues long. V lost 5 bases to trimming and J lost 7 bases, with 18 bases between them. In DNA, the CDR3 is TGTGCCAGCAGCCCGCTCGTACAAGGGAGAAATGAGCAGTTCTTC. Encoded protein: CASSPLVQGRNEQFF.

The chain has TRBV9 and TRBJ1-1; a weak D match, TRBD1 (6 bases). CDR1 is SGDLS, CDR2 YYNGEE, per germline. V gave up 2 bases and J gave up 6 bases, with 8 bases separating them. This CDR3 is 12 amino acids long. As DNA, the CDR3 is TGTGCCAGCAGCGTGACAGGCTCTGAAGCTTTCTTT. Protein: CASSVTGSEAFF.

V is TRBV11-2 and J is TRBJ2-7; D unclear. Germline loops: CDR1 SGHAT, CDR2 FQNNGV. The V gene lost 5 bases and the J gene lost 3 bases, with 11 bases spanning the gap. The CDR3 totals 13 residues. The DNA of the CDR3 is TGTGCCAGCAGCCGAAGCAGGTTCTACGAGCAGTACTTC. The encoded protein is CASSRSRFYEQYF.